What follows are 8 T cell receptor beta chains derived from one specimen sequenced in a study of CD8 T cells in ankylosing spondylitis. Study findings and constraints: Seemingly distinctive of ankylosing spondylitis blood was a TCR beta motif formed by eight highly homologous variants.

TCRdb ran MiXCR on the 5' RACE reads and lists one entry per CDR3 protein. This table has fewer than 500,000 distinct CDR3 sequences, 25% to 30% appearing once. These receptors' antigens are unknown. The specimen sequenced was blood, either unsorted or a sorted T cell fraction (not recorded which). These receptors were obtained from a male donor with ankylosing spondylitis.

This clonotype was seen once. The J gene is TRBJ2-2, the V gene TRBV30; 9 bases are shared with TRBD2. The V gene end was trimmed by 1 base and the J gene end by 4 bases; junction bases not matched to a gene: 4. Germline V CDR1 and CDR2: GTSNPN, SVGIG (reference sequence). This CDR3 has 15 amino acids. In nucleotides, the CDR3 is TGTGCCTGGAGTGGACTAGCGGCATTCACCGGGGAGCTGTTTTTT. Protein sequence: CAWSGLAAFTGELFF.

The chain is built from TRBV13 and TRBJ1-1; 10 bases fit TRBD1. Trimming at V came to 1 base and at J to 1 base, leaving 3 bases not matched to a gene. Germline CDR1 reads PRHDT; CDR2 reads FYEKMQ (reference sequence). The CDR3 contains 16 residues. The CDR3 nucleotides read TGTGCCAGCAGCTTAGTGTGGACAGGGGGGAACACTGAAGCTTTCTTT. It codes for CASSLVWTGGNTEAFF.

The chain uses TRBV5-1 and TRBJ2-7; 8 positions agree with TRBD1. The CDR3 runs 15 residues. In germline, CDR1 is SGHRS, CDR2 YFSETQ. J was trimmed by 0 bases and V by 0 bases; bases with no gene match: 2. CDR3 residues: CASSLGTGISYEQYF. In DNA, the CDR3 is TGCGCCAGCAGCTTGGGGACAGGGATCTCCTACGAGCAGTACTTC.

This rearrangement joins TRBV11-2 to TRBJ1-4; 7 positions agree with TRBD1. Losses at the gene ends were 5 bases for V and 8 bases for J; bases not matched to a gene: 8. The length of the CDR3 is 14 residues. Germline assignment: CDR1 SGHAT and CDR2 FQNNGV. The CDR3: CASSMGQFAEKLFF. The CDR3 nucleotides are TGTGCCAGCAGCATGGGACAGTTCGCCGAAAAACTGTTTTTT.

This clonotype was recorded many times. This chain links TRBV5-1 with TRBJ1-2, with 11 bases lining up with TRBD1. The CDR3 has 12 amino acids. Looked up from germline, CDR1 is SGHRS and CDR2 is YFSETQ. Unmatched junction bases numbered 2, after V lost 7 bases and J lost 6 bases. The chain's CDR3 is CASGQGADGYTF. In DNA form, the CDR3 reads TGCGCCAGCGGACAGGGGGCCGATGGCTACACCTTC.

This clonotype was observed a few times. The chain has TRBV7-2 and TRBJ2-3; possibly TRBD2 for D (5 bases). Germline V gives CDR1 SGHTA, CDR2 FQGNSA. The CDR3 consists of 13 residues. Trimming shortened V by 1 base and J by 8 bases, and 10 bases separated the two germline ends. CDR3 protein: CASSLGRAATQYF. The CDR3 DNA sequence: TGTGCCAGCAGCTTAGGCCGAGCGGCTACGCAGTATTTT.

This chain connects TRBV5-1 to TRBJ2-3; weak D call: TRBD2 (5 bases). This CDR3 contains 17 residues. Germline CDR1 reads SGHRS; CDR2 reads YFSETQ. The V gene lost 3 bases and the J gene lost 5 bases, with 22 bases spanning the gap. CDR3 coding DNA: TGCGCCAGCAGCTGGAGTAAACCGGGGTCTCTGGGAGATACGCAGTATTTT. Its translation: CASSWSKPGSLGDTQYF.

Ten or more counts support this clonotype. The chain couples TRBV7-8 to TRBJ1-1; no firm D call. The length of the CDR3 is 16 residues. V shed 1 base and J shed 3 bases, with 15 bases lying between them. Germline values: CDR1 SGHVS, CDR2 FQNEAQ. CDR3 in DNA: TGTGCCAGCAGCTTAGGTCTACGAGGAAGGGACACTGAAGCTTTCTTT. As protein: CASSLGLRGRDTEAFF.